The clone carrying this TCR beta chain was picked up a small number of times. Antigen: not known. These data come from a study of T-cell memory formation after mild COVID-19. Study results and limitations: CD4+ contracting clones were found mainly in CM and EM, and CD8+ ones in EMRA. Some clones that responded were present in memory (sampled pre-infection), which suggests cross-reactive memory joined.

TCRdb reprocessed the 5' RACE reads with MiXCR, giving one entry per CDR3 protein. This sample yields around 200,000 distinct CDR3 sequences, of which about 11% are seen a single time; roughly 3% belongs to the top ten. CDR3 length: 13 amino acids. Trimming removed 5 bases from V and 7 bases from J, with 13 bases in between. Germline CDR1 and CDR2: LNHDA and SQIVND (reference sequence). The sequence was obtained from a man between 18 and 29 years old who had mild COVID-19 (a few samples of this study predate the infection). Cell type and time point are not known. V usage is TRBV19 and J usage is TRBJ2-3; D gene ambiguous. Specimen: PBMCs or a T cell subset sorted from them (not recorded which). CDR3 region: CASSRDGVNTQYF. CDR3 sequence (DNA): TGTGCCAGTAGTCGCGACGGAGTTAATACGCAGTATTTT.